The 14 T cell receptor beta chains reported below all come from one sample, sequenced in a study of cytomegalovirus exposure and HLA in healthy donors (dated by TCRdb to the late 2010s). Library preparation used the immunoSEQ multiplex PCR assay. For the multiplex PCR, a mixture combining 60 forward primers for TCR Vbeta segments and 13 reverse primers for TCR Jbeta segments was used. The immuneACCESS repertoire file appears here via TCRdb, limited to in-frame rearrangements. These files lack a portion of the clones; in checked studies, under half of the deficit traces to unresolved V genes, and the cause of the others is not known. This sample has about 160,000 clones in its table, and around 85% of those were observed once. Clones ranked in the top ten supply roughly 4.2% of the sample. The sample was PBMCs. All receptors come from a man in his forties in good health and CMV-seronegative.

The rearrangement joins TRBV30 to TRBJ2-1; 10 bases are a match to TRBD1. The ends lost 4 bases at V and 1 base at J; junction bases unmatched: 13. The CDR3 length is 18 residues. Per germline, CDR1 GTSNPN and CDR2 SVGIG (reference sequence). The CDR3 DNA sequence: TGTGCCTGGAATTTAGTGGGACAGGGGCGATTTTCCTACAATGAGCAGTTCTTC. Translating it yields CAWNLVGQGRFSYNEQFF.

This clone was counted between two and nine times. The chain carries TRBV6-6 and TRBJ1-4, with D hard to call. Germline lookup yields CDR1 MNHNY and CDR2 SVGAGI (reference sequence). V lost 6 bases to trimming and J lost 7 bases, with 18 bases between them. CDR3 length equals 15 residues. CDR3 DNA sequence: TGTGCCAGCAGCTCCGGGGAGTTGATCGGTGAAAAACTGTTTTTT. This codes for CASSSGELIGEKLFF.

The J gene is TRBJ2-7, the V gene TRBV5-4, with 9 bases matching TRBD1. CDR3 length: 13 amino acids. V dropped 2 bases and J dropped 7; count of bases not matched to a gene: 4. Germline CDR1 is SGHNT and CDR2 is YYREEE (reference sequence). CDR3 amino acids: CASSFGQGWEQYF. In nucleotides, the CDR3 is TGTGCCAGCAGCTTTGGACAGGGGTGGGAGCAGTACTTC.

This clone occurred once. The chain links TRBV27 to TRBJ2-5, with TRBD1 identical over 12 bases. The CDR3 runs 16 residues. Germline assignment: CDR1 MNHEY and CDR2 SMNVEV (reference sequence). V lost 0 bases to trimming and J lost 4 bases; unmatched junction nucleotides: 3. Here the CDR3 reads CASSLSGTGGGETQYF. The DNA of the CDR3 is TGTGCCAGCAGTTTATCCGGGACAGGGGGCGGAGAGACCCAGTACTTC.

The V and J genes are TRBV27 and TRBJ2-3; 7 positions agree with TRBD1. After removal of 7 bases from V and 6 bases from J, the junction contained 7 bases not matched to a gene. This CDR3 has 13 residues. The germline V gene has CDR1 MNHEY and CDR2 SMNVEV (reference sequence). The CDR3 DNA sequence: TGTGCCAGCACCCTCCGCAGGGGGGATACGCAGTATTTT. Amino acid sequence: CASTLRRGDTQYF.

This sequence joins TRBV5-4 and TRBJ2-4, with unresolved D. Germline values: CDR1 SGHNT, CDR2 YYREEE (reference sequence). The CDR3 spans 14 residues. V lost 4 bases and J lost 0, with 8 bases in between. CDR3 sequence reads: CASSNILAKNIQYF. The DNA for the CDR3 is TGTGCCAGCAGCAACATCTTAGCCAAAAACATTCAGTACTTC.

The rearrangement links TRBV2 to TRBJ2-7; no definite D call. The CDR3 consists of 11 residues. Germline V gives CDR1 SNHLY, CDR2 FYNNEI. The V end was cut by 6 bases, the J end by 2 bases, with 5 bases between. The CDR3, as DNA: TGTGCCAGCAGGGCTCCCTACGAGCAGTACTTC. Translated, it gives CASRAPYEQYF. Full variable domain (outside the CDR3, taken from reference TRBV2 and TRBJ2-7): EPEVTQTPSHQVTQMGQEVILRCVPISNHLYFYWYRQILGQKVEFLVSFYNNEISEKSEIFDDQFSVERPDGSNFTLKIRSTKLEDSAMYFCASRAPYEQYFGPGTRLTVT.

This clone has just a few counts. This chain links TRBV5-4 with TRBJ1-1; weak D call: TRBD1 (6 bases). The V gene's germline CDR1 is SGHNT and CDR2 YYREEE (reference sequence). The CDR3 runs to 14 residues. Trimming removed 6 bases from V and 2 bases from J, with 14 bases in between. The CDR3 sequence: CASITQGKNTEAFF. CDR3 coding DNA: TGTGCCAGCATAACACAGGGCAAAAACACTGAAGCTTTCTTT. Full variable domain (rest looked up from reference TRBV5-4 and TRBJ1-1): ETGVTQSPTHLIKTRGQQVTLRCSSQSGHNTVSWYQQALGQGPQFIFQYYREEENGRGNFPPRFSGLQFPNYSSELNVNALELDDSALYLCASITQGKNTEAFFGQGTRLTVV.

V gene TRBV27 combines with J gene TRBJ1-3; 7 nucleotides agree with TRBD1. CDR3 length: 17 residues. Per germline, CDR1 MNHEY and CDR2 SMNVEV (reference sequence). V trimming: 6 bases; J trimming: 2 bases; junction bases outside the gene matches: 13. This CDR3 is CASRMNIGQATGNTIYF. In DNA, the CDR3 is TGTGCCAGCAGAATGAACATAGGACAGGCGACTGGAAACACCATATATTTT.

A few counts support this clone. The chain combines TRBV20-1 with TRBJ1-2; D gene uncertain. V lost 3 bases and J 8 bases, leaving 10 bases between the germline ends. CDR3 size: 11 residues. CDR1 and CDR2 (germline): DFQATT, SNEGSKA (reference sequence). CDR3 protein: CSASGETGYTF. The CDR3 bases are TGCAGTGCTAGCGGGGAAACGGGCTACACCTTC.

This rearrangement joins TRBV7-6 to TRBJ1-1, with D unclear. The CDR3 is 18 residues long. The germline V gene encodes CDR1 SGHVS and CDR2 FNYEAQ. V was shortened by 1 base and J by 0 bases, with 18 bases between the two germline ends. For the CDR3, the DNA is TGTGCCAGCAGCTTAGAGAGATCCCTATGGACTCTGAACACTGAAGCTTTCTTT. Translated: CASSLERSLWTLNTEAFF.

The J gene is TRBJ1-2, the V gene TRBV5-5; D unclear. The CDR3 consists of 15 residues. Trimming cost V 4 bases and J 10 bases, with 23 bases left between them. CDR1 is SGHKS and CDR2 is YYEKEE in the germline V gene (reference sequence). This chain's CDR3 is CASSPYRGSIENYTF. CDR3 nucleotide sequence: TGTGCCAGCAGCCCCTATCGAGGGTCTATAGAGAACTACACCTTC.

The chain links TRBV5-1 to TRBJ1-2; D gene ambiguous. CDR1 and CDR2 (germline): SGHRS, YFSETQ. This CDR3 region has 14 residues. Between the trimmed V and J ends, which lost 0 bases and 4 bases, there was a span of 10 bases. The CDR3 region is CASSLDVPGYGYTF. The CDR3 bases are TGCGCCAGCAGCTTGGATGTCCCAGGCTATGGCTACACCTTC. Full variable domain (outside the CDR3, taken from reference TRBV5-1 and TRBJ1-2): KAGVTQTPRYLIKTRGQQVTLSCSPISGHRSVSWYQQTPGQGLQFLFEYFSETQRNKGNFPGRFSGRQFSNSRSEMNVSTLELGDSALYLCASSLDVPGYGYTFGSGTRLTVV.

The CDR3 loop is CASSPAGTSGNEQFF. The CDR3 DNA sequence: TGTGCCAGCAGCCCAGCCGGGACTAGCGGAAATGAGCAGTTCTTC. The J gene is TRBJ2-1, the V gene TRBV7-9, with 11 nucleotides matching TRBD2. J lost 7 bases, V lost 5 bases, and 7 bases had no gene match. Germline CDR1 reads SEHNR; CDR2 reads FQNEAQ (reference sequence). This CDR3 region has 15 residues.